The 18 T cell receptor beta chains reported below all come from one sample, sequenced in a study of blood T cell repertoires in COVID-19. The data were produced by immunoSEQ multiplex PCR, yet TCRdb's version contains in-frame clones alone and is incomplete. The sample lists about 250,000 clones; 86% were seen once. Specimen: peripheral blood. The receptors derive from a woman aged 25 to 39 with active or convalescent COVID-19.

The rearrangement links TRBV9 to TRBJ2-5, with TRBD1 identical over 7 bases. The CDR3 sequence is 13 residues long. V gave up 7 bases and J gave up 1 base; unmatched junction bases: 4. Germline V gene sequence: CDR1 SGDLS, CDR2 YYNGEE. The CDR3 coding sequence is TGTGCCAGCTCGAGGGGGCTCCAAGAGACCCAGTACTTC. As protein: CASSRGLQETQYF.

The chain uses TRBV18 and TRBJ1-3; a weak D match, TRBD1 (5 bases). The CDR3 contains 16 residues. The germline V gene encodes CDR1 KGHSH and CDR2 LQKENI. V lost 6 bases to trimming and J lost 2 bases, with 17 bases between them. The CDR3 DNA is TGTGCCAGCTCCTTGGGGCCAGGGCGGACTGGAAACACCATATATTTT. Protein: CASSLGPGRTGNTIYF. Full variable domain (missing parts from reference TRBV18 and TRBJ1-3): NAGVMQNPRHLVRRRGQEARLRCSPMKGHSHVYWYRQLPEEGLKFMVYLQKENIIDESGMPKERFSAEFPKEGPSILRIQQVVRGDSAAYFCASSLGPGRTGNTIYFGEGSWLTVV.

The chain has TRBV5-1 and TRBJ1-2; D is undetermined. The germline V gene encodes CDR1 SGHRS and CDR2 YFSETQ. This CDR3 comprises 15 residues. With 4 bases removed from V and 4 bases from J, the gap between germline ends came to 17 bases. In nucleotides, the CDR3 is TGCGCCAGCAGCCGCCGAGTGGGCCTGCCCTATGGCTACACCTTC. Translation: CASSRRVGLPYGYTF.

About this clone itself: The sample holds other DNA sequences that translate to the same CDR3. This sequence joins TRBV9 and TRBJ2-2; TRBD1 agrees at 7 bases. Germline values: CDR1 SGDLS, CDR2 YYNGEE. V dropped 0 bases and J dropped 6; count of bases not matched to a gene: 2. This CDR3 has 14 residues. CDR3 in DNA: TGTGCCAGCAGCGTAGGACAGGGTGCCGGGGAGCTGTTTTTT. Translated: CASSVGQGAGELFF.

This chain connects TRBV9 to TRBJ2-3; D might be TRBD2 (5 bases). Germline V gives CDR1 SGDLS, CDR2 YYNGEE. The CDR3 sequence is 15 residues long. V lost 0 bases, J lost 1 base, and 9 bases lay in between. CDR3 in DNA: TGTGCCAGCAGCGTAGTGGGAGTGGGCACAGATACGCAGTATTTT. Translated: CASSVVGVGTDTQYF.

As regards this clone: At one boundary the junction diverges from the germline segment, which might be a read error. The chain combines TRBV11-2 with TRBJ2-1; D may be TRBD2 (6 bases). This CDR3 comprises 14 residues. Germline V gene lookup returns CDR1 SGHAT and CDR2 FQNNGV. CDR3 sequence reads: CASSLGDSHNEQFF. The CDR3 DNA sequence: TGTGCCAGCAGCTTAGGGGACTCCCACAATGAGCAGTTCTTC.

The rearrangement uses TRBV7-8 and TRBJ2-7, with D possibly matching TRBD2 (7 bases). Trimming pared 7 bases from V and 3 bases from J, leaving 16 bases between. The CDR3 contains 14 residues. Germline V CDR1 and CDR2: SGHVS, FQNEAQ. CDR3 nucleotides: TGTGCCAGCACCCCTGGGGGGGGCCTCTACGAGCAGTACTTC. This codes for CASTPGGGLYEQYF.

This rearrangement joins TRBV7-3 to TRBJ2-3; D may be TRBD1 (5 bases). Trimming removed 4 bases from V and 4 bases from J, with 15 bases in between. The germline V gene has CDR1 SGHTA and CDR2 FQGTGA. This CDR3 is built from 15 residues. The CDR3 loop is CASSWAVGRSDTQYF. The CDR3 bases are TGTGCCAGCAGCTGGGCCGTGGGGCGGTCAGATACGCAGTATTTT.

V and J are TRBV7-2 and TRBJ1-2; D gene ambiguous. This CDR3 region has 14 residues. V gave up 1 base and J gave up 7 bases, with 13 bases separating them. The germline CDR1 and CDR2 sequences are SGHTA and FQGNSA. Here the CDR3 reads CASSLEAGNGGYTF. The CDR3 DNA sequence: TGTGCCAGCAGCTTAGAAGCGGGCAATGGTGGCTACACCTTC.

The chain uses TRBV29-1 and TRBJ1-1; no clear D gene. The CDR3 consists of 12 residues. Germline CDR1 reads SQVTM; CDR2 reads ANQGSEA. The V gene lost 1 base and the J gene lost 7 bases, with 10 bases spanning the gap. CDR3 in DNA: TGCAGCGTTGAAGTCCGGGGTTATGAAGCTTTCTTT. Translated: CSVEVRGYEAFF.

The chain joins TRBV6-6 to TRBJ2-5; TRBD1 agrees at 9 bases. V lost 5 bases to trimming and J lost 1 base; unmatched junction nucleotides: 11. The germline gives CDR1 MNHNY, CDR2 SVGAGI (reference sequence). There are 17 residues in the CDR3. CDR3 region: CASSRTGVMRGQETQYF. CDR3 DNA: TGTGCCAGCAGTCGGACAGGGGTAATGCGTGGCCAAGAGACCCAGTACTTC.

This chain links TRBV6-2 or TRBV6-3 with TRBJ1-6; no reliable D call. Trimming removed 5 bases at V and 6 bases at J, with 17 bases between. The germline V gene has CDR1 MNHEY and CDR2 SVGEGT. The CDR3 length is 16 residues. CDR3 in DNA: TGTGCCAGCAGTACCGCCCTCGCGGCGTCTAATTCACCCCTCCACTTT. Translated, it gives CASSTALAASNSPLHF.

This chain links TRBV5-4 with TRBJ1-4; TRBD1 matches 9 bases. This CDR3 is 15 amino acids long. Germline V lookup: CDR1 SGHNT, CDR2 YYREEE (reference sequence). Trimming cost V 4 bases and J 8 bases; bases outside gene matches: 9. This CDR3 reads CASSRTGGSGEKLFF. For the CDR3, the DNA is TGTGCCAGCAGCCGTACAGGGGGCTCTGGGGAAAAACTGTTTTTT.

The genes are TRBV9 and TRBJ1-2; D is ambiguous. Trimming shortened V by 6 bases and J by 8 bases, and 11 bases separated the two germline ends. The CDR3 totals 11 residues. Germline V lookup: CDR1 SGDLS, CDR2 YYNGEE. CDR3 sequence reads: CASKSRGGYTF. For the CDR3, the DNA is TGTGCCAGCAAGTCTCGGGGAGGCTACACCTTC. Combining the CDR3 with reference TRBV9 and TRBJ1-2 gives the whole variable domain DSGVTQTPKHLITATGQRVTLRCSPRSGDLSVYWYQQSLDQGLQFLIQYYNGEERAKGNILERFSAQQFPDLHSELNLSSLELGDSALYFCASKSRGGYTFGSGTRLTVV.

This chain uses TRBV29-1 with TRBJ1-4; TRBD1 is a possible D gene (6 bases). V was clipped by 6 bases and J by 8 bases, with 16 bases between them. This CDR3 contains 13 residues. CDR1 is SQVTM, CDR2 ANQGSEA, per germline. As DNA, the CDR3 is TGCAGCGTGACCCGGGACAATCGGGAAAAACTGTTTTTT. This gives the protein CSVTRDNREKLFF.

The chain recombines TRBV3-1 (or the pseudogene TRBV3-2) with TRBJ2-4; D uncertain. V gave up 1 base and J gave up 2 bases, with 9 bases separating them. Germline CDR1 is LGHDT and CDR2 is YNNKEL (reference sequence). The CDR3 consists of 15 residues. This chain's CDR3 is CASSQGGLSKNIQYF. DNA of the CDR3: TGTGCCAGCAGCCAAGGCGGATTGTCCAAAAACATTCAGTACTTC.

V is TRBV9 and J is TRBJ2-1; D is perhaps TRBD1 (6 bases). Germline V gene data show CDR1 as SGDLS and CDR2 as YYNGEE. The CDR3 runs 15 residues. V lost 0 bases and J 2 bases, leaving 9 bases between the germline ends. CDR3 amino acids: CASSVGTGPYNEQFF. CDR3 bases: TGTGCCAGCAGCGTAGGAACAGGGCCCTACAATGAGCAGTTCTTC.

This chain links TRBV14 with TRBJ2-1, with D possibly being TRBD1 (6 bases). The CDR3 spans 18 residues. Germline V gives CDR1 SGHDN, CDR2 FVKESK. Trimming removed 0 bases from V and 2 bases from J, with 17 bases in between. CDR3 residues: CASSQDPAGVRTYNEQFF. Here the CDR3 DNA reads TGTGCCAGCAGCCAAGATCCTGCAGGGGTTAGGACCTACAATGAGCAGTTCTTC. Full variable domain (rest looked up from reference TRBV14 and TRBJ2-1): EAGVTQFPSHSVIEKGQTVTLRCDPISGHDNLYWYRRVMGKEIKFLLHFVKESKQDESGMPNNRFLAERTGGTYSTLKVQPAELEDSGVYFCASSQDPAGVRTYNEQFFGPGTRLTVL.